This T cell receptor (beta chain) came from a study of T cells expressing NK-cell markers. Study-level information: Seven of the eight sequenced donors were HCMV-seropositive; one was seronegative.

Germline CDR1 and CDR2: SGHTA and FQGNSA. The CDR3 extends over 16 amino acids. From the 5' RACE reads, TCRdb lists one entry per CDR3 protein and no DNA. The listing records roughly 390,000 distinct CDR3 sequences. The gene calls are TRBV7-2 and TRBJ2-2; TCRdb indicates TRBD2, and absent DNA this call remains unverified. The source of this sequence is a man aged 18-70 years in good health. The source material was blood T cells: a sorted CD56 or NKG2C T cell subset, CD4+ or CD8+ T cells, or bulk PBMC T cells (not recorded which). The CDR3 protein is CASSRLAGRNTGELFF.